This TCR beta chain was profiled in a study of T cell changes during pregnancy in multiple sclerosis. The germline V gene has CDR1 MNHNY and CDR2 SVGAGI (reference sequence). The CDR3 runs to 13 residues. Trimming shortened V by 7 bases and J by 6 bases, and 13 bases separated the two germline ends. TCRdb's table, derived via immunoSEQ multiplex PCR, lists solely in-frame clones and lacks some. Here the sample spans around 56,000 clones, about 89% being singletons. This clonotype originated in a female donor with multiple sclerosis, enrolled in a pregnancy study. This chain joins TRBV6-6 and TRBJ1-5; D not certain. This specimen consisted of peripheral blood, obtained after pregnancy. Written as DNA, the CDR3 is TGTGCCAGCACATCACGGGTTGGTCAGCCCCAGCATTTT. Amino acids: CASTSRVGQPQHF.